The 27 T cell receptor beta chains in this list originate from one sample, sequenced in a study of blood T cell repertoires in COVID-19. The data were produced by immunoSEQ multiplex PCR, yet TCRdb's version contains in-frame clones alone and is incomplete. The top ten hold about 7% of the sample, which has 150,000 to 200,000 clones, about 82% seen once. Material for sequencing was peripheral blood. The receptors were gathered from a man aged 50 to 59 with active or convalescent COVID-19.

The chain links TRBV14 to TRBJ2-7; TRBD1 might be the D (5 bases). V was pared by 1 base and J by 7 bases, with 14 bases between. The CDR3 is 14 residues long. Germline V gene lookup returns CDR1 SGHDN and CDR2 FVKESK. The chain's CDR3 is CASSQGGGAREQYF. CDR3 DNA: TGTGCCAGCAGCCAAGGTGGTGGGGCTCGGGAGCAGTACTTC.

This rearrangement joins TRBV19 to TRBJ2-1, with D perhaps TRBD2 (6 bases). Germline CDR1 and CDR2: LNHDA and SQIVND (reference sequence). V was clipped by 5 bases and J by 5 bases, with 13 bases between them. The CDR3 runs to 14 residues. This CDR3 reads CASSWLASDNEQFF. Here the CDR3 DNA reads TGTGCCAGTAGTTGGCTAGCGAGCGACAATGAGCAGTTCTTC.

The chain combines TRBV3-1 (or the pseudogene TRBV3-2) with TRBJ1-3; TRBD1 agrees at 11 bases. Unmatched junction bases numbered 5, after V lost 3 bases and J lost 10 bases. This CDR3 has 14 amino acids. The germline gives CDR1 LGHDT, CDR2 YNNKEL (reference sequence). The CDR3 reads CASSHPGQGVTIYF. The CDR3 coding sequence is TGTGCCAGCAGCCACCCGGGACAGGGGGTTACCATATATTTT.

V is TRBV29-1 and J is TRBJ2-1, with TRBD1 matching 10 bases. The CDR3 has 12 residues. Per germline, CDR1 SQVTM and CDR2 ANQGSEA. V was pared by 4 bases and J by 14 bases, with 8 bases of the junction left unmatched. CDR3 coding DNA: TGCAGCGTTGGGGTGCCGGGACAGGGGAAGTTCTTC. Protein sequence: CSVGVPGQGKFF.

The chain links TRBV19 to TRBJ2-5; D is possibly TRBD2 (6 bases). Trimming took off 5 bases at V and 2 bases at J, with 18 bases between the two ends. The CDR3 consists of 16 residues. Germline assignment: CDR1 LNHDA and CDR2 SQIVND (reference sequence). CDR3 region: CASSGRAGRGQETQYF. The DNA for the CDR3 is TGTGCCAGTAGTGGAAGAGCGGGCCGGGGGCAAGAGACCCAGTACTTC.

The gene calls are TRBV19 and TRBJ2-3; D possibly corresponds to TRBD2 (6 bases). The V and J ends lost 3 bases and 4 bases respectively, with 14 bases between them. Germline values: CDR1 LNHDA, CDR2 SQIVND (reference sequence). The CDR3 runs to 15 residues. DNA of the CDR3: TGTGCCAGTAGTATGGCGGGATTTGGTTCAGATACGCAGTATTTT. Translated, it gives CASSMAGFGSDTQYF. The variable domain in full, with the rest retrieved from reference TRBV19 and TRBJ2-3, is DGGITQSPKYLFRKEGQNVTLSCEQNLNHDAMYWYRQDPGQGLRLIYYSQIVNDFQKGDIAEGYSVSREKKESFPLTVTSAQKNPTAFYLCASSMAGFGSDTQYFGPGTRLTVL.

The V and J genes are TRBV28 and TRBJ2-1, with 9 positions matching TRBD2. With 2 bases clipped from V and 10 bases from J, the junction kept 12 bases outside the gene matches. The CDR3 runs 16 residues. Germline lookup yields CDR1 MDHEN and CDR2 SYDVKM. The CDR3 region has the DNA TGTGCCAGCAGTTTAGGGGCGGCGGGAGGGCCCAGGGAGCAGTTCTTC. Translation gives CASSLGAAGGPREQFF.

The chain links TRBV7-2 to TRBJ1-2; D not certain. The germline V and J ends were trimmed by 6 bases and 6 bases, with 17 bases remaining between them. CDR1 is SGHTA and CDR2 is FQGNSA in the germline V gene. This CDR3 has 14 residues. The CDR3 loop reads CASSLAQSWDGYTF. CDR3 nucleotides: TGTGCCAGCAGTCTAGCCCAGTCGTGGGATGGCTACACCTTC.

The chain joins TRBV12-5 to TRBJ1-5; TRBD1 agrees at 9 bases. The germline V gene encodes CDR1 LGHNT and CDR2 FRNRAP. The CDR3 contains 14 residues. V lost 1 base, J lost 10 bases, and 5 bases stayed unmatched. The CDR3 loop is CASGLGTGAFPQHF. The CDR3 DNA is TGTGCTAGTGGTTTGGGGACAGGGGCTTTTCCCCAGCATTTT.

V is TRBV4-3 and J is TRBJ1-4; TRBD1 matches at 9 bases. J gave up 7 bases and V 0 bases, and 6 bases lay outside the gene matches. The CDR3 runs 16 residues. The V gene's germline CDR1 is LGHNA and CDR2 YSLEER. CDR3 sequence (DNA): TGCGCCAGCAGCCAAGATTCGGGACAGGGTGGTGAAAAACTGTTTTTT. This translates into CASSQDSGQGGEKLFF.

The genes are TRBV5-6 and TRBJ2-5, with 7 bases that match TRBD1. CDR1 is SGHDT, CDR2 YYEEEE, per germline. Trimming at V came to 1 base and at J to 3 bases, leaving 9 bases not matched to a gene. This CDR3 spans 16 amino acids. Here the CDR3 reads CASSLYPGQQEETQYF. The CDR3 DNA follows: TGTGCCAGCAGCTTGTACCCGGGACAGCAAGAAGAGACCCAGTACTTC.

The chain carries TRBV19 and TRBJ1-5; weak D call: TRBD1 (6 bases). Germline CDR1 reads LNHDA; CDR2 reads SQIVND (reference sequence). The CDR3 runs 15 residues. V was pared by 6 bases and J by 0 bases, with 12 bases between. The CDR3 sequence: CASRTGGASNQPQHF. CDR3 bases: TGTGCCAGTAGGACGGGGGGGGCTAGCAATCAGCCCCAGCATTTT.

The chain combines TRBV27 with TRBJ2-7, with 9 bases matching TRBD1. The CDR3 covers 16 residues. The ends lost 5 bases at V and 5 bases at J; junction bases unmatched: 13. The germline gives CDR1 MNHEY, CDR2 SMNVEV (reference sequence). The CDR3 DNA sequence: TGTGCCAGCAGTGCAGACAGGGGGGGTTTATTCCACGAGCAGTACTTC. Translating it yields CASSADRGGLFHEQYF.

This clone has just one count. The gene calls are TRBV7-2 and TRBJ2-5; TRBD1 matches at 7 bases. The CDR3 has 16 residues. Germline CDR1 SGHTA, CDR2 FQGNSA. The J segment lost 3 bases and the V segment lost 3 bases, leaving 10 bases of the junction unmatched. CDR3 nucleotides: TGTGCCAGCAGCTTTTCGATCCGGGACAGTAAAGAGACCCAGTACTTC. Amino acid sequence: CASSFSIRDSKETQYF. Based on the CDR3 plus reference TRBV7-2 and TRBJ2-5, the full variable domain is GAGVSQSPSNKVTEKGKDVELRCDPISGHTALYWYRQSLGQGLEFLIYFQGNSAPDKSGLPSDRFSAERTGGSVSTLTIQRTQQEDSAVYLCASSFSIRDSKETQYFGPGTRLLVL.

V is TRBV15 and J is TRBJ2-1; D call uncertain. Trimming left V 0 bases short and J 3 bases short, with 9 bases between. Germline CDR1 is LNHNV and CDR2 is YYDKDF (reference sequence). CDR3 length equals 15 residues. In nucleotides, the CDR3 is TGTGCCACCAGCAGAGAAGACACCCTCTACAATGAGCAGTTCTTC. Translated: CATSREDTLYNEQFF.

The chain links TRBV6-2 or TRBV6-3 to TRBJ2-7, with D uncertain. Trimming took off 4 bases at V and 4 bases at J, with 14 bases between the two ends. CDR3 length: 14 residues. The germline V gene has CDR1 MNHEY and CDR2 SVGEGT. CDR3 sequence reads: CASSLTLNRYEQYF. In DNA, the CDR3 is TGTGCCAGCAGTTTGACTCTCAACCGGTACGAGCAGTACTTC.

V and J are TRBV5-1 and TRBJ1-3; D is perhaps TRBD1 (5 bases). Germline values: CDR1 SGHRS, CDR2 YFSETQ. This CDR3 contains 15 residues. Trimming pared 6 bases from V and 0 bases from J, leaving 13 bases between. In DNA form, the CDR3 reads TGCGCCAGCACCCCCTCAGGACACTCTGGAAACACCATATATTTT. It encodes CASTPSGHSGNTIYF.

The rearrangement joins TRBV12-3 or TRBV12-4 to TRBJ2-7; the D gene is possibly TRBD2 (6 bases). The CDR3 is 11 residues long. V dropped 8 bases and J dropped 4 bases, with 9 bases sitting between them. DNA for the CDR3: TGTGCCAGCGGGGCGGGGTACGAGCAGTACTTC. This gives the protein CASGAGYEQYF.

V gene TRBV3-1 (or the pseudogene TRBV3-2) combines with J gene TRBJ2-1, with 8 bases fitting TRBD1. J was trimmed by 6 bases and V by 4 bases; bases with no gene match: 2. Germline CDR1 reads LGHDT; CDR2 reads YNNKEL (reference sequence). The CDR3 covers 13 residues. The CDR3 DNA sequence: TGTGCCAGCAGCCTAGGACAGGGCAATGAGCAGTTCTTC. Residues: CASSLGQGNEQFF.

This clone was found once. The J gene is TRBJ2-4, the V gene TRBV19; D is ambiguous. The CDR3 is 13 residues long. V was cut by 6 bases and J by 7 bases, with 13 bases left in between. Germline CDR1 reads LNHDA; CDR2 reads SQIVND (reference sequence). The CDR3 loop reads CASSLPPPNIQYF. In nucleotides, the CDR3 is TGTGCCAGTAGCCTCCCTCCTCCTAACATTCAGTACTTC.

This clone occurred a few times. V and J are TRBV5-1 and TRBJ1-1; D might be TRBD1 (5 bases). The CDR3 has 14 residues. Germline V lookup: CDR1 SGHRS, CDR2 YFSETQ. The V and J ends lost 4 bases and 6 bases respectively, with 16 bases between them. The CDR3 nucleotides read TGCGCCAGCAGCCCGCCAATAGGGGACTCTGAAGCTTTCTTT. It specifies CASSPPIGDSEAFF. The full variable domain, in which reference TRBV5-1 and TRBJ1-1 provide the parts outside the CDR3, is KAGVTQTPRYLIKTRGQQVTLSCSPISGHRSVSWYQQTPGQGLQFLFEYFSETQRNKGNFPGRFSGRQFSNSRSEMNVSTLELGDSALYLCASSPPIGDSEAFFGQGTRLTVV.

J is TRBJ2-1 and V is TRBV14; tentative D call: TRBD2 (6 bases). Germline CDR1 is SGHDN and CDR2 is FVKESK. V lost 3 bases and J lost 10, with 16 bases in between. The CDR3 length is 14 residues. The CDR3 DNA is TGTGCCAGCAGCCATGGATTGGGGGGTAAGGAGCAGTTCTTC. Its protein product is CASSHGLGGKEQFF.

This chain connects TRBV15 to TRBJ2-7, with 12 nucleotides matching TRBD2. The V segment lost 1 base and the J segment 6 bases; nucleotides outside the gene matches: 13. The V gene's germline CDR1 is LNHNV and CDR2 YYDKDF (reference sequence). The CDR3 contains 18 residues. CDR3 nucleotide sequence: TGTGCCACCAGCAGAGGGCCCCAACTAGCGGGGGGAAGCGGCGAGCAGTACTTC. Protein: CATSRGPQLAGGSGEQYF.

The chain couples TRBV6-6 to TRBJ1-5; 9 positions match TRBD1. V trimming: 5 bases; J trimming: 6 bases; junction bases outside the gene matches: 14. The CDR3 runs 17 residues. Germline V gene lookup returns CDR1 MNHNY and CDR2 SVGAGI (reference sequence). The CDR3 sequence is CASSPNRKGQGSQPQHF. As DNA, the CDR3 is TGTGCCAGCAGTCCTAACAGAAAGGGACAGGGTAGTCAGCCCCAGCATTTT.

The chain carries TRBV28 and TRBJ1-5; D is perhaps TRBD1 (6 bases). The germline V gene has CDR1 MDHEN and CDR2 SYDVKM. The CDR3 has 17 residues. V was clipped by 3 bases and J by 1 base, with 16 bases between them. The CDR3 is CASSFPGDAVSNQPQHF. The DNA of the CDR3 is TGTGCCAGCAGTTTTCCAGGGGATGCGGTGAGCAATCAGCCCCAGCATTTT.

This rearrangement joins TRBV24-1 to TRBJ2-7; D possibly corresponds to TRBD1 (6 bases). Between the trimmed V and J ends, which lost 7 bases and 0 bases, there was a span of 12 bases. CDR1 and CDR2 from the germline V gene are KGHDR and SFDVKD. The CDR3 extends over 14 amino acids. CDR3 bases: TGTGCCACCAGCGACAGGACGAACTCCTACGAGCAGTACTTC. This sequence encodes CATSDRTNSYEQYF.

This clone was seen once. The chain combines TRBV20-1 with TRBJ1-1; no firm D call. V was shortened by 6 bases and J by 4 bases, with 15 bases between the two germline ends. The CDR3 runs to 13 residues. Germline V gives CDR1 DFQATT, CDR2 SNEGSKA (reference sequence). CDR3 sequence reads: CSASPVSGTEAFF. As DNA, the CDR3 is TGCAGTGCCAGTCCAGTGTCGGGCACTGAAGCTTTCTTT.